A selection of T cell receptor beta chains follows, all from one sample in a study of control samples from healthy donors and cancer patients. Some clones are missing from TCRdb's copy, which holds only in-frame ones; the method was immunoSEQ multiplex PCR. The table includes about 150,000 clones, over 85% detected once. The sample consisted of blood. The origin of the receptors is a man between 35 and 55 years old in good health. The CDR3 runs from the conserved cysteine through the conserved F or W. D genes are given only for firm matches. Clone size is stated in some rows and not others, as once, few, many or a class when expanded.

CDR3nt | CDR3aa | j_gene | d_gene | abundance | v_gene
TGTGCCAGTAGCCGTTCTTCGGCGGACGAGCAGTACTTC | CASSRSSADEQYF | TRBJ2-7 | NA | NA | TRBV19
TGTGCCAGTAGTGAAACGGGACATTCACCCCTCCACTTT | CASSETGHSPLHF | TRBJ1-6 | NA | NA | TRBV19
TGTGCCAGCAGCCACCTTCCCGGGGAGCTGTTTTTT | CASSHLPGELFF | TRBJ2-2 | NA | NA | TRBV6-5
TGTGCCACCAGTTTCGGGGGTAACTATGGCTACACCTTC | CATSFGGNYGYTF | TRBJ1-2 | NA | NA | TRBV24-1
TGTGCCAGCAGCTCGGAAGGTAGATCTGGAAACACCATATATTTT | CASSSEGRSGNTIYF | TRBJ1-3 | NA | NA | TRBV11-3
TGCGCCAGCAGCTCTAACCCGGGACAGCTTGAAGCTTTCTTT | CASSSNPGQLEAFF | TRBJ1-1 | TRBD1 | NA | TRBV5-1
TGTGCCAGCAGTTATGAGGGGGGTAGGTTCTTC | CASSYEGGRFF | TRBJ2-1 | NA | NA | TRBV6-5
TGTGCCAGTAGTGACTCCTCAGGGAACACTGAAGCTTTCTTT | CASSDSSGNTEAFF | TRBJ1-1 | NA | NA | TRBV19
TGTGCCAGCAGCCAAGATCTATCCACCGCATCCTACGAGCAGTACTTC | CASSQDLSTASYEQYF | TRBJ2-7 | NA | NA | TRBV4-2
TGTGCCAGCGCATTCCCGGGCCGATTTTCAGATACGCAGTATTTT | CASAFPGRFSDTQYF | TRBJ2-3 | NA | NA | TRBV19
TGTGCCAGCAGTTCTGCTAATGAGCAGTTCTTC | CASSSANEQFF | TRBJ2-1 | NA | NA | TRBV7-2
TGTGCCACCTGGAAGGGGGCGGATAACTATGGCTACACCTTC | CATWKGADNYGYTF | TRBJ1-2 | TRBD1 | NA | TRBV6-5
TGTGCCAGCTCCCCAGACGGTGAAAAACTGTTTTTT | CASSPDGEKLFF | TRBJ1-4 | NA | NA | TRBV18
TGTGCCAGCAGCCAAGCTTCTAGCGGGGTATTCACAGATACGCAGTATTTT | CASSQASSGVFTDTQYF | TRBJ2-3 | TRBD2 | NA | TRBV3-1/TRBV3-2
TGTGCCAGCCCCCAAGAAGGGGGGTTGAGTGGCTACACCTTC | CASPQEGGLSGYTF | TRBJ1-2 | NA | NA | TRBV2
TGCGCCAGCAGCTTGATCGCTTCCAGGGGCGCGAACACTGAAGCTTTCTTT | CASSLIASRGANTEAFF | TRBJ1-1 | NA | NA | TRBV5-1
TGTGCCAGCAGGGGGGGGGAAAGCAATCAGCCCCAGCATTTT | CASRGGESNQPQHF | TRBJ1-5 | NA | NA | TRBV28
TGCGCCAGCAGCCAAGTGCTCGGGGACGATCAGCCCCAGCATTTT | CASSQVLGDDQPQHF | TRBJ1-5 | NA | NA | TRBV4-3
TGTGCCAGCTCCCCAAACCCAGGGAACACTGAAGCTTTCTTT | CASSPNPGNTEAFF | TRBJ1-1 | NA | NA | TRBV18
TGTGCCAGCAGCGGGACAGGGGAGACCCAGTACTTC | CASSGTGETQYF | TRBJ2-5 | TRBD1 | NA | TRBV6-5
TGTGCCAGCAGTCCGGTGACTGAAGCTTTCTTT | CASSPVTEAFF | TRBJ1-1 | NA | NA | TRBV6-5
TGTGCCAGCAGCAGACTAGCGGGACGCCACAATGAGCAGTTCTTC | CASSRLAGRHNEQFF | TRBJ2-1 | TRBD2 | NA | TRBV27
TGCGCCAGCAGCACGCAGACAGGGAACACTGAAGCTTTCTTT | CASSTQTGNTEAFF | TRBJ1-1 | NA | NA | TRBV5-1
TGTGCCAGCAGCCCCAGAGGGGGACAGGGGTATTTGGATGAGCAGTTCTTC | CASSPRGGQGYLDEQFF | TRBJ2-1 | TRBD1 | few | TRBV27
TGTGCCAGCACCGAAAATAATTCACCCCTCCACTTT | CASTENNSPLHF | TRBJ1-6 | NA | NA | TRBV6-6
TGTGCCAGCAGCGAGGGGTCTAGCACAGATACGCAGTATTTT | CASSEGSSTDTQYF | TRBJ2-3 | NA | once | TRBV2
TGTGCCAGCAGCGTTGCACCGGGACCCAGCACAGATACGCAGTATTTT | CASSVAPGPSTDTQYF | TRBJ2-3 | NA | NA | TRBV9
TGTGCCAGCGGGTCGGGGAATAACTATGGCTACACCTTC | CASGSGNNYGYTF | TRBJ1-2 | NA | NA | TRBV2
TGTGCCAGCAGCTTGAAGAATAGCGGGCTGTCCTCCTACAATGAGCAGTTCTTC | CASSLKNSGLSSYNEQFF | TRBJ2-1 | TRBD2 | NA | TRBV5-4
TGTGCCAGCGTTGAGGGGTCCACTGAAGCTTTCTTT | CASVEGSTEAFF | TRBJ1-1 | NA | once | TRBV2
TGTGCCAGCATGGCGACTGAGCAGTTCTTC | CASMATEQFF | TRBJ2-1 | NA | NA | TRBV2
TGTGCCAGCAGCTTAGATGGCGGAACCTACGAGCAGTACTTC | CASSLDGGTYEQYF | TRBJ2-7 | NA | NA | TRBV11-3
TGTGCCAGTAGTACAGGGAAAACGTATGGCTACACCTTC | CASSTGKTYGYTF | TRBJ1-2 | NA | NA | TRBV19
TGTGCCAGCAGGTCTCAGAGAAGGTATGAGCAGTTCTTC | CASRSQRRYEQFF | TRBJ2-1 | NA | once | TRBV12-3/TRBV12-4
TGCGCCAGCAGCCAAGATAGAGGAGGGCAAAGCTATAATTCACCCCTCCACTTT | CASSQDRGGQSYNSPLHF | TRBJ1-6 | NA | NA | TRBV4-1
TGTGCCAGCAGATTACAGGACAATCAGCCCCAGCATTTT | CASRLQDNQPQHF | TRBJ1-5 | NA | NA | TRBV6-5
TGTGCCAGCAGCTTATCTCCTCTCCGCGGGGGGGCAAACATTCAGTACTTC | CASSLSPLRGGANIQYF | TRBJ2-4 | TRBD2 | NA | TRBV7-9
TGCGCCAGCAGCTTGGGGTTACGGGGGACAGGGACGGAGACCCAGTACTTC | CASSLGLRGTGTETQYF | TRBJ2-5 | TRBD1 | NA | TRBV5-1
TGTGCCAGCAGGCCTGGGGTGACAGGGCTATCTGAAGCTTTCTTT | CASRPGVTGLSEAFF | TRBJ1-1 | TRBD1 | NA | TRBV28
TGTGCCTGGAAGGACAGGGGGAAAGCTAACTATGGCTACACCTTC | CAWKDRGKANYGYTF | TRBJ1-2 | TRBD1 | NA | TRBV30
TGTGCCAGCAGCTGGCTGCTGGGGGGCTCCTATGGCTACACCTTC | CASSWLLGGSYGYTF | TRBJ1-2 | NA | NA | TRBV5-5
TGTGCCAGCAGTTTAAGGGGAGAGAGGGGGCAGCCCCAGCATTTT | CASSLRGERGQPQHF | TRBJ1-5 | NA | NA | TRBV27
TGTGCCAGCAGCTTACCCCCTAACTATGGCTACACCTTC | CASSLPPNYGYTF | TRBJ1-2 | NA | NA | TRBV5-4
TGTGCCAGTCGGCTAGCGGGGTCAGATACGCAGTATTTT | CASRLAGSDTQYF | TRBJ2-3 | TRBD2 | NA | TRBV19
TGCGCCAGCAGCTTGGAGACAGACTATGGCTACACCTTC | CASSLETDYGYTF | TRBJ1-2 | NA | NA | TRBV5-1
TGTGCCAGCAGTCTAACATCTAGCGGGGGCTCCTACAATGAGCAGTTCTTC | CASSLTSSGGSYNEQFF | TRBJ2-1 | TRBD2 | NA | TRBV28
TGTGCCAGCAGTGTCCGGGACGGGCACCACAATGAGCAGTTCTTC | CASSVRDGHHNEQFF | TRBJ2-1 | NA | once | TRBV27